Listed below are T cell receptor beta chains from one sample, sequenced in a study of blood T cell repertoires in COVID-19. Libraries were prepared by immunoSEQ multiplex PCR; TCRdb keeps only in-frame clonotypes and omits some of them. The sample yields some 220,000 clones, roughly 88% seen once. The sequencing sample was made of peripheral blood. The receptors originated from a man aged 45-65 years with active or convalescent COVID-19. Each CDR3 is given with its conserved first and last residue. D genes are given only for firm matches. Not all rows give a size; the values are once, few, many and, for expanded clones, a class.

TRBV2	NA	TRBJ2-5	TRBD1	CASSEAGDRAWETQYF	TGTGCCAGCAGTGAAGCGGGGGACAGAGCCTGGGAGACCCAGTACTTC
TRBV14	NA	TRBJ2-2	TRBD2	CASSQVDGRAYTGELFF	TGTGCCAGCAGCCAAGTGGACGGGAGGGCCTATACCGGGGAGCTGTTTTTT
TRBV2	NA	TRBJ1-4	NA	CASSSTRANEKLFF	TGTGCCAGCAGTTCTACCAGGGCCAATGAAAAACTGTTTTTT
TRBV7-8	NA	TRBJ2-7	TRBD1	CASSWRTGASSYEQYF	TGTGCCAGCAGCTGGAGGACAGGGGCGAGCTCCTACGAGCAGTACTTC
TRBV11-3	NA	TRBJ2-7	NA	CASSQIGEEQYF	TGTGCCAGCAGCCAGATCGGGGAGGAGCAGTACTTC
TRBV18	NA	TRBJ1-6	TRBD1	CASSHPTGGNSPLHF	TGTGCCAGCTCACACCCGACAGGGGGGAATTCACCCCTCCACTTT
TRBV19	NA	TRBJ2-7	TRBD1	CASSIVGQGSYEQYF	TGTGCCAGTAGTATTGTTGGACAGGGGTCCTACGAGCAGTACTTC
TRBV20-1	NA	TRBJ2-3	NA	CSAPTNTQYF	TGCAGTGCTCCTACGAATACGCAGTATTTT
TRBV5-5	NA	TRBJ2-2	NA	CASTLPGDANTGELFF	TGTGCCAGCACTCTCCCAGGGGACGCGAACACCGGGGAGCTGTTTTTT
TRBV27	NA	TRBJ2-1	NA	CASSLWRADNEQFF	TGTGCCAGCAGTTTATGGAGGGCAGACAATGAGCAGTTCTTC
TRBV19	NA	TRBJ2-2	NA	CASSKRTGELFF	TGTGCCAGTAGTAAGAGAACCGGGGAGCTGTTTTTT
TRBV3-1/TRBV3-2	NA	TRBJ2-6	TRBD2	CASSRLAGGSSGANVLTF	TGTGCCAGCAGTCGGCTAGCGGGGGGTAGCTCTGGGGCCAACGTCCTGACTTTC
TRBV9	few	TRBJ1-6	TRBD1	CASSPQSGQGVNSPLHF	TGTGCCAGCAGCCCCCAGTCGGGACAGGGGGTTAATTCACCCCTCCACTTT
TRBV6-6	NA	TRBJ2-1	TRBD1	CASSPPGQKIEQFF	TGTGCCAGCAGTCCACCGGGACAGAAAATAGAGCAGTTCTTC
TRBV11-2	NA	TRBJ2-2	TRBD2	CASSGAAQRGANTGELFF	TGTGCCAGCAGCGGGGCGGCCCAGCGGGGAGCGAACACCGGGGAGCTGTTTTTT
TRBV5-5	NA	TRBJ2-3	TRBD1	CASSQSGTGTSDTQYF	TGTGCCAGCAGCCAATCCGGGACAGGGACGTCAGATACGCAGTATTTT
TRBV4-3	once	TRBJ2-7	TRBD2	CASSQGPGGPSYEQYF	TGCGCCAGCAGCCAAGGACCGGGAGGCCCCTCCTACGAGCAGTACTTC
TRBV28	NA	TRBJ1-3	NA	CASSFGGGNTIYF	TGTGCCAGCAGTTTCGGCGGTGGAAACACCATATATTTT
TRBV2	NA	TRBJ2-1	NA	CASSPRVDEQFF	TGTGCCAGCAGCCCCCGAGTCGATGAGCAGTTCTTC
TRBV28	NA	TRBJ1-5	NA	CASSARGLLQPQHF	TGTGCCAGCAGTGCCAGGGGATTGCTTCAGCCCCAGCATTTT
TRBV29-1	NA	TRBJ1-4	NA	CSVVTGDEKLFF	TGCAGCGTTGTCACGGGTGATGAAAAACTGTTTTTT
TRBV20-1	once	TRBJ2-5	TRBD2	CSASSPLAGGETQYF	TGCAGTGCTAGTTCCCCCCTAGCGGGAGGGGAGACCCAGTACTTC
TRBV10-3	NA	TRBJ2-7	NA	CAISGAVYEQYF	TGTGCCATCAGTGGAGCGGTGTACGAGCAGTACTTC
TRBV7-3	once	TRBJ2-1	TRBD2	CASSPLAGGTYNEQFF	TGTGCCAGCAGCCCCTTAGCGGGGGGGACCTACAATGAGCAGTTCTTC
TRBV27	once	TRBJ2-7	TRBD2	CASAFSIAGGFYEQYF	TGTGCCAGCGCGTTTTCTATAGCGGGAGGTTTTTACGAGCAGTACTTC
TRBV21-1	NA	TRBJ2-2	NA	CASSETGLNTGELFF	TGTGCCAGCAGCGAGACAGGACTGAACACCGGGGAGCTGTTTTTT
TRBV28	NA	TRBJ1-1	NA	CASSIRGVGGTEAFF	TGTGCCAGCAGCATCCGCGGGGTGGGGGGCACTGAAGCTTTCTTT
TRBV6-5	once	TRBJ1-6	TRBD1	CASSQGATSPLHF	TGTGCAAGTAGCCAGGGGGCCACTTCACCCCTCCACTTT
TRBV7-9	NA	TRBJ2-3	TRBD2	CASSLGSSGLGDTQYF	TGTGCCAGCAGCTTAGGCTCTAGCGGGTTGGGAGATACGCAGTATTTT
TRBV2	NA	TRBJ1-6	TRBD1	CASSGDRDSPLHF	TGTGCCAGCAGTGGGGACAGAGATTCACCCCTCCACTTT
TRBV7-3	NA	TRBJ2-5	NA	CASSLHLQETQYF	TGTGCCAGCAGCCTTCACTTACAAGAGACCCAGTACTTC
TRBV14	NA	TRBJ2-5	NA	CASSPRQRQETQYF	TGTGCCAGCAGCCCTCGACAGAGACAAGAGACCCAGTACTTC